Following are 8 T cell receptor beta chains from one sample sequenced in a study of blood T cell repertoires in COVID-19. Assay: immunoSEQ multiplex PCR; the TCRdb copy retains only in-frame clones and omits some. Altogether about 340,000 clones are present, 92% being singletons, with the ten largest covering approximately 17%. Material: PBMCs or T cells enriched from blood (not recorded which). All receptors come from a young woman who had recovered from COVID-19.

V and J are TRBV11-2 and TRBJ2-3; D may be TRBD2 (5 bases). CDR1 and CDR2 from the germline V gene are SGHAT and FQNNGV. V was clipped by 3 bases and J by 6 bases, with 19 bases between them. This CDR3 is built from 16 residues. CDR3 DNA sequence: TGTGCCAGCAGCTTGCAAGGGAATCAACTAGTCGATACGCAGTATTTT. Its translation: CASSLQGNQLVDTQYF.

This chain links TRBV7-3 with TRBJ2-1, with 7 bases fitting TRBD1. The CDR3 extends over 12 amino acids. Germline V gene lookup returns CDR1 SGHTA and CDR2 FQGTGA. The V and J ends lost 5 bases and 9 bases, in that order; junction bases with no gene match: 4. The CDR3 nucleotides are TGTGCCAGCAGCCTAAGGACAGGTGAGCAGTTCTTC. It encodes CASSLRTGEQFF.

The rearrangement uses TRBV5-6 and TRBJ2-1; the D gene is possibly TRBD2 (5 bases). This CDR3 has 15 residues. Trimming stripped 8 bases from V and 4 bases from J, with 19 bases between. Germline lookup yields CDR1 SGHDT and CDR2 YYEEEE. The CDR3 region is CASAPSPIPYNEQFF. Here the CDR3 DNA reads TGTGCCAGTGCCCCTAGCCCGATTCCTTACAATGAGCAGTTCTTC. Combining the CDR3 with reference TRBV5-6 and TRBJ2-1 gives the whole variable domain DAGVTQSPTHLIKTRGQQVTLRCSPKSGHDTVSWYQQALGQGPQFIFQYYEEEERQRGNFPDRFSGHQFPNYSSELNVNALLLGDSALYLCASAPSPIPYNEQFFGPGTRLTVL.

The V call is TRBV19, the J call TRBJ2-7; tentatively, D is TRBD1 (5 bases). Between the trimmed V and J ends, which lost 4 bases and 1 base, there was a span of 17 bases. The CDR3 runs 16 residues. Germline lookup yields CDR1 LNHDA and CDR2 SQIVND (reference sequence). CDR3 in DNA: TGTGCCAGTAGTACAGGGCCAAAGGCTAGTTCCTACGAGCAGTACTTC. The encoded protein is CASSTGPKASSYEQYF.

The chain combines TRBV7-2 with TRBJ1-5; TRBD1 might be the D (6 bases). The V end was cut by 1 base, the J end by 0 bases, with 19 bases between. The germline V gene has CDR1 SGHTA and CDR2 FQGNSA. The CDR3 length is 19 residues. The CDR3 protein is CASSLVVQGRAYSNQPQHF. The DNA of the CDR3 is TGTGCCAGCAGCTTAGTGGTACAGGGCCGGGCTTATAGCAATCAGCCCCAGCATTTT.

A note on this clone: Within the sample, other DNA sequences also encode this same CDR3. V is TRBV19 and J is TRBJ2-3; TRBD2 matches 12 bases. The V and J ends lost 6 bases and 4 bases, in that order; junction bases with no gene match: 2. The CDR3 runs to 14 residues. CDR1 and CDR2 (germline): LNHDA, SQIVND (reference sequence). CDR3 DNA: TGTGCCAGTAGCCTAGCGGGAGGGCCAGATACGCAGTATTTT. Residues: CASSLAGGPDTQYF.

The chain has TRBV7-3 and TRBJ2-3, with TRBD1 matching 9 bases. The CDR3 has 15 amino acids. V lost 2 bases, J lost 7 bases, and 7 bases stayed unmatched. Germline CDR1 and CDR2: SGHTA and FQGTGA. The chain's CDR3 is CASSLSGTGMHTQYF. The CDR3 region has the DNA TGTGCCAGCAGCTTATCGGGGACAGGGATGCATACGCAGTATTTT.

The V and J genes are TRBV5-4 and TRBJ2-7, with TRBD1 matching over 7 bases. The CDR3 totals 12 residues. Germline CDR1 reads SGHNT; CDR2 reads YYREEE (reference sequence). J was trimmed by 5 bases and V by 3 bases; bases with no gene match: 2. In DNA form, the CDR3 reads TGTGCCAGCAGCTGGGGGACAGACGAGCAGTACTTC. As protein: CASSWGTDEQYF.